The 8 T cell receptor beta chains given below trace back to one sample, sequenced in a study of T cell responses to AZD1222 COVID-19 vaccine. Measured with immunoSEQ multiplex PCR; TCRdb has only the in-frame clones, and not every one. The data contain about 120,000 clones, around 87% of them singletons. Sample: peripheral blood, taken 28 days after the second AZD1222 dose. These receptors all come from an adult who received the AZD1222 COVID-19 vaccine.

The rearrangement joins TRBV10-2 to TRBJ1-4; 7 positions agree with TRBD1. Looked up from germline, CDR1 is WSHSY and CDR2 is SAAADI. V shed 4 bases, J shed 3 bases, and the junction held 17 bases outside the gene matches. The CDR3 sequence is 19 residues long. The CDR3 bases are TGCGCCAGCAGTGGGGTGTCCAGGGGGAGTATTCGGGCTAATGAAAAACTGTTTTTT. Protein: CASSGVSRGSIRANEKLFF.

V is TRBV29-1 and J is TRBJ1-2, with a possible D match to TRBD1 (5 bases). The CDR3 spans 14 residues. From germline, CDR1 is SQVTM and CDR2 ANQGSEA. V lost 4 bases, J lost 4 bases, and 16 bases lay in between. The DNA of the CDR3 is TGCAGCGTTGCAGGGCAGGGTCTTTTCTATGGCTACACCTTC. It yields the protein CSVAGQGLFYGYTF.

The V gene is TRBV7-3, the J gene TRBJ2-7, with D unclear. CDR1 SGHTA and CDR2 FQGTGA come from the germline V gene. Trimming took 0 bases from V and 3 from J, leaving 12 bases between them. The CDR3 runs to 15 residues. The CDR3 loop reads CASSLTTVRNYEQYF. CDR3 DNA: TGTGCCAGCAGCTTAACGACGGTTCGGAACTACGAGCAGTACTTC.

The chain joins TRBV27 to TRBJ1-5, with D hard to call. Germline values: CDR1 MNHEY, CDR2 SMNVEV (reference sequence). Trimming shortened V by 1 base and J by 6 bases, and 7 bases separated the two germline ends. The CDR3 spans 13 residues. The CDR3 is CASSLYSGQPQHF. CDR3 DNA sequence: TGTGCCAGCAGTTTATATTCAGGTCAGCCCCAGCATTTT.

The table lists this clone with a count of one. J is TRBJ1-2 and V is TRBV6-5; D is undetermined. V was shortened by 8 bases and J by 4 bases, with 20 bases between the two germline ends. This CDR3 region has 15 residues. Germline CDR1 is MNHEY and CDR2 is SVGAGI. CDR3 in amino acids: CASGPTRGQIYGYTF. Here the CDR3 DNA reads TGTGCCAGCGGGCCGACACGTGGGCAGATCTATGGCTACACCTTC.

J is TRBJ2-2 and V is TRBV24-1; a weak D match, TRBD2 (5 bases). The V end was cut by 4 bases, the J end by 5 bases, with 13 bases between. Germline CDR1 reads KGHDR; CDR2 reads SFDVKD. The CDR3 consists of 15 residues. The CDR3 DNA is TGTGCCACCAGTGACCCAGAGCGGTTAACCGGGGAGCTGTTTTTT. Protein sequence: CATSDPERLTGELFF.

The J gene is TRBJ2-7, the V gene TRBV14, with TRBD1 as a possible D gene (5 bases). The V gene lost 2 bases and the J gene lost 2 bases, with 7 bases spanning the gap. Germline-derived CDR1 and CDR2 are SGHDN and FVKESK. This CDR3 has 13 amino acids. DNA for the CDR3: TGTGCCAGCAGCCAACAGGGTCCCTACGAGCAGTACTTC. This translates into CASSQQGPYEQYF.

V is TRBV5-1 and J is TRBJ1-6; D gene uncertain. The V and J ends lost 1 base and 6 bases respectively, with 5 bases between them. The germline V gene encodes CDR1 SGHRS and CDR2 YFSETQ. CDR3 size: 13 residues. CDR3 nucleotide sequence: TGCGCCAGCAGCTTGCAGCCTAATTCACCCCTCCACTTT. Translated: CASSLQPNSPLHF. The whole variable domain, remainder taken from reference TRBV5-1 and TRBJ1-6, is KAGVTQTPRYLIKTRGQQVTLSCSPISGHRSVSWYQQTPGQGLQFLFEYFSETQRNKGNFPGRFSGRQFSNSRSEMNVSTLELGDSALYLCASSLQPNSPLHFGNGTRLTVT.